These 6 T cell receptor beta chains came from one sample sequenced in a study of somatic mutations in cytotoxic T cells in rheumatoid arthritis. Clones were read by immunoSEQ multiplex PCR, and TCRdb kept only the in-frame ones, dropping some. The sample holds 18,000 or so clones, over 75% seen once. Source material: CD8+ T cells sorted from blood. Receptors originate from an adult with rheumatoid arthritis.

This clone appeared a few times. The rearrangement links TRBV18 to TRBJ2-3; D is perhaps TRBD2 (6 bases). Trimming removed 5 bases from V and 3 bases from J, with 18 bases in between. The length of the CDR3 is 16 residues. Germline V gene sequence: CDR1 KGHSH, CDR2 LQKENI. The CDR3 spells CASSSRDGGRTDTQYF. CDR3 bases: TGTGCCAGCTCATCCCGGGACGGAGGGAGAACAGATACGCAGTATTTT.

V and J are TRBV11-2 and TRBJ2-7; tentatively, D is TRBD2 (5 bases). The CDR3 sequence is 15 residues long. Looked up from germline, CDR1 is SGHAT and CDR2 is FQNNGV. Trimming removed 8 bases from V and 2 bases from J, with 19 bases in between. In nucleotides, the CDR3 is TGTGCCAGCTCTAAAATACCCCCCGGGACCTACGAGCAGTACTTC. Translated, it gives CASSKIPPGTYEQYF.

This chain links TRBV28 with TRBJ2-2, with 7 bases matching TRBD2. Trimming at V came to 5 bases and at J to 3 bases, leaving 9 bases not matched to a gene. The CDR3 is 16 residues long. CDR1 is MDHEN, CDR2 SYDVKM, per germline. The CDR3 sequence: CASSPPWAGDTGELFF. CDR3 DNA: TGTGCCAGCAGTCCACCTTGGGCGGGAGACACCGGGGAGCTGTTTTTT. The complete variable domain, with remaining parts taken from reference TRBV28 and TRBJ2-2, reads DVKVTQSSRYLVKRTGEKVFLECVQDMDHENMFWYRQDPGLGLRLIYFSYDVKMKEKGDIPEGYSVSREKKERFSLILESASTNQTSMYLCASSPPWAGDTGELFFGEGSRLTVL.

This sequence joins TRBV12-5 and TRBJ2-7, with a possible D match to TRBD2 (5 bases). V shed 6 bases and J shed 3 bases, with 15 bases lying between them. CDR3 length: 14 amino acids. Germline assignment: CDR1 LGHNT and CDR2 FRNRAP. The CDR3 loop is CASGKSGLIYEQYF. The CDR3 nucleotides read TGTGCTAGTGGGAAATCTGGACTGATCTACGAGCAGTACTTC. Full variable domain (missing parts from reference TRBV12-5 and TRBJ2-7): DARVTQTPRHKVTEMGQEVTMRCQPILGHNTVFWYRQTMMQGLELLAYFRNRAPLDDSGMPKDRFSAEMPDATLATLKIQPSEPRDSAVYFCASGKSGLIYEQYFGPGTRLTVT.

This sequence joins TRBV10-3 and TRBJ2-1; maybe TRBD1 (5 bases). V was shortened by 1 base and J by 0 bases, with 10 bases between the two germline ends. The CDR3 consists of 16 residues. CDR1 is ENHRY, CDR2 SYGVKD, per germline. The CDR3 here is CAISELLTGSYNEQFF. The CDR3 DNA is TGTGCCATCAGTGAGTTACTAACAGGCTCCTACAATGAGCAGTTCTTC.

The count of this clone is one. This chain joins TRBV7-9 and TRBJ2-1; TRBD2 matches at 8 bases. After removal of 0 bases from V and 2 bases from J, the junction contained 9 bases not matched to a gene. Germline assignment: CDR1 SEHNR and CDR2 FQNEAQ (reference sequence). This CDR3 has 18 amino acids. Here the CDR3 DNA reads TGTGCCAGCAGCTTAGCGGACTGGACTAGCAGCGCCTACAATGAGCAGTTCTTC. It specifies CASSLADWTSSAYNEQFF.